This passage covers 10 T cell receptor beta chains from one sample sequenced in a study of regulatory T cells in long-lasting Graves disease. Time point: persistent/refractory GD, antithyroid drugs over 5 years with positive TRAb. After RNA was extracted from PBMCs, the TCR library was made from it. Investigators prepared the TCR beta libraries by applying iRepertoire HTBI primers and Arm-PCR of CDR3 regions. TCRdb re-called the multiplex PCR reads through MiXCR, storing one row per CDR3 protein. Found here are roughly 450,000 distinct CDR3 sequences, more than 20% of them singletons; the top ten hold 6.5% to 8%. The specimen comprised peripheral blood mononuclear cells (PBMCs), sampled when the disease was refractory, from a patient treated with antithyroid drugs. The receptors shown here come from a female donor with Graves disease.

J is TRBJ2-1 and V is TRBV12-3 or TRBV12-4, with D unresolved. This CDR3 is built from 11 residues. Trimming took off 3 bases at V and 10 bases at J, with 7 bases between the two ends. The CDR3 region is CASSFVQEQFF. In DNA, the CDR3 is TGTGCCAGCAGTTTTGTCCAGGAGCAGTTCTTC.

The V and J genes are TRBV7-9 and TRBJ1-1; 7 nucleotides line up with TRBD1. Germline assignment: CDR1 SEHNR and CDR2 FQNEAQ (reference sequence). V was pared by 5 bases and J by 7 bases, with 4 bases of the junction left unmatched. This CDR3 is built from 12 residues. CDR3 in amino acids: CASSAGDSEAFF. CDR3 bases: TGTGCCAGCAGCGCTGGGGACAGTGAAGCTTTCTTT.

This clonotype has only a few counts. The gene calls are TRBV3-1 and TRBJ2-7; TRBD2 might be the D (5 bases). Per germline, CDR1 LGHDT and CDR2 YNNKEL (reference sequence). The CDR3 runs to 14 residues. Trimming cost V 1 base and J 3 bases, with 10 bases left between them. In DNA form, the CDR3 reads TGTGCCAGCAGCCAAGTTATTGGAGGCTACGAGCAGTACTTC. Its protein is CASSQVIGGYEQYF.

This clonotype was detected ten times or more. V usage is TRBV6-1 and J usage is TRBJ2-5; weak D call: TRBD1 (6 bases). Trimming shortened V by 8 bases and J by 4 bases, and 14 bases separated the two germline ends. There are 13 residues in the CDR3. Germline CDR1 MNHNS, CDR2 SASEGT. The CDR3 DNA reads TGTGCCAGCCGGGCCGGACAGCTAGAGACCCAGTACTTC. It is translated as CASRAGQLETQYF.

This clonotype was seen many times. The chain joins TRBV27 to TRBJ1-2; D perhaps matches TRBD1 (6 bases). This CDR3 is 15 amino acids long. Trimming stripped 5 bases from V and 2 bases from J, with 15 bases between. Germline CDR1 reads MNHEY; CDR2 reads SMNVEV (reference sequence). The CDR3 loop reads CASSTGRLVNYGYTF. DNA of the CDR3: TGTGCCAGCAGTACAGGGCGGTTGGTAAACTATGGCTACACCTTC.

As regards this clonotype: A read error is possible here, since a much larger clone lies one base away. J is TRBJ1-1 and V is TRBV6-5; D gene unclear. Germline V gene sequence: CDR1 MNHEY, CDR2 SVGAGI. The V and J ends lost 0 bases and 0 bases respectively, with 5 bases between them. The CDR3 loop spans 14 amino acids. CDR3 residues: CASSYSRVNTEAFF. CDR3 nucleotide sequence: TGTGCCAGCAGTTACTCGAGAGTGAACACTGAAGCTTTCTTT.

In its sample, this clonotype was seen a few times. The chain couples TRBV20-1 to TRBJ2-4; unclear D gene. Trimming removed 3 bases from V and 5 bases from J, with 11 bases in between. The CDR3 sequence is 13 residues long. In germline, CDR1 is DFQATT, CDR2 SNEGSKA (reference sequence). The CDR3 DNA sequence: TGCAGTGCTAGCAACAGCTTAGAAAACATTCAGTACTTC. This translates into CSASNSLENIQYF.

This clonotype was recorded a few times. This chain links TRBV25-1 with TRBJ2-7, with 7 nucleotides matching TRBD1. The germline CDR1 and CDR2 sequences are MGHDK and SYGVNS. CDR3 size: 13 residues. J was trimmed by 3 bases and V by 6 bases; bases with no gene match: 5. CDR3 DNA sequence: TGTGCCAGCAGCGGGACAGCTAACTACGAGCAGTACTTC. Amino acid sequence: CASSGTANYEQYF.

This clonotype was detected ten times or more. J is TRBJ1-2 and V is TRBV10-3; D is undetermined. In germline, CDR1 is ENHRY, CDR2 SYGVKD. V was clipped by 7 bases and J by 2 bases, with 11 bases between them. The CDR3 spans 13 residues. This CDR3 reads CAINKPGNYGYTF. In nucleotides, the CDR3 is TGTGCCATCAACAAGCCCGGAAACTATGGCTACACCTTC.

This clonotype occurred many times. The gene calls are TRBV29-1 and TRBJ1-2; 12 positions match TRBD1. The CDR3 runs 14 residues. Germline V CDR1 and CDR2: SQVTM, ANQGSEA. With V trimmed by 7 bases and J by 7 bases, 10 bases remained unmatched. The CDR3 sequence is CSGSGTGGNSGYTF. The CDR3 DNA reads as TGCAGCGGATCCGGGACAGGGGGCAATAGTGGCTACACCTTC.